These 16 T cell receptor beta chains originate from one sample sequenced in a study of T cell clones after liver transplantation (dated by TCRdb to about 2019). Library construction relied on the immunoSEQ multiplex PCR assay. As stored in TCRdb, this immuneACCESS dataset retains in-frame rearrangements with V and J assigned. A fraction of the clones does not appear; measured against another copy, unresolved V genes explain less than half of the discrepancy, and the remainder lacks a known reason. In this sample the table shows more than 95,000 clones, around 80% of which occur a single time. The ten largest clones take up approximately 2.8% of the sample. The sample consisted of CD4+ T cells from blood, taken approximately 43 months after liver transplant. The receptors were gathered from a human patient who received a liver transplant. After a transplant, some T cells may be of graft donor origin.

In its sample, this clone was seen a few times. The chain couples TRBV6-5 to TRBJ2-1; 7 nucleotides line up with TRBD2. Trimming cost V 7 bases and J 13 bases; bases outside gene matches: 7. Germline V gene sequence: CDR1 MNHEY, CDR2 SVGAGI. This CDR3 contains 11 residues. The CDR3 spells CASTNGRGQFF. CDR3 DNA: TGTGCCAGCACAAATGGGAGGGGACAGTTCTTC.

Here the CDR3 reads CASSLRAGAGGDQYF. The CDR3 nucleotides are TGTGCCAGCAGCCTACGAGCGGGGGCCGGGGGGGACCAGTACTTC. The chain links TRBV11-2 to TRBJ2-5; TRBD2 matches at 8 bases. The V gene's germline CDR1 is SGHAT and CDR2 FQNNGV. This CDR3 has 15 residues. With V trimmed by 5 bases and J by 10 bases, 15 bases remained unmatched. Drawing the rest from reference TRBV11-2 and TRBJ2-5, the complete variable domain is EAGVAQSPRYKIIEKRQSVAFWCNPISGHATLYWYQQILGQGPKLLIQFQNNGVVDDSQLPKDRFSAERLKGVDSTLKIQPAKLEDSAVYLCASSLRAGAGGDQYFGPGTRLLVL.

The chain employs TRBV7-9 and TRBJ2-5; D unresolved. The germline V gene encodes CDR1 SEHNR and CDR2 FQNEAQ (reference sequence). The length of the CDR3 is 12 residues. The V and J ends lost 1 base and 5 bases respectively, with 5 bases between them. The CDR3 sequence: CASSLVLETQYF. Here the CDR3 DNA reads TGTGCCAGCAGCTTAGTTTTGGAGACCCAGTACTTC.

V and J are TRBV28 and TRBJ2-5; possibly TRBD2 for D (6 bases). V was shortened by 3 bases and J by 2 bases, with 10 bases between the two germline ends. Germline CDR1 is MDHEN and CDR2 is SYDVKM. CDR3 length equals 14 residues. CDR3 nucleotides: TGTGCCAGCAGTTTTGGAGGGGTTCAAGAGACCCAGTACTTC. Protein sequence: CASSFGGVQETQYF.

This clone was seen more than once but under ten times. The V call is TRBV5-6, the J call TRBJ2-1, with 9 bases aligning to TRBD1. The germline gives CDR1 SGHDT, CDR2 YYEEEE. V shed 4 bases, J shed 7 bases, and the junction held 9 bases outside the gene matches. The CDR3 is made up of 15 amino acids. This CDR3 reads CASSLSGTGRNEQFF. In DNA form, the CDR3 reads TGTGCCAGCAGCCTCTCCGGGACAGGGCGAAATGAGCAGTTCTTC.

The V and J genes are TRBV6-5 and TRBJ2-3, with a tentative D call TRBD2 (5 bases). Trimming took off 10 bases at V and 2 bases at J, with 10 bases between the two ends. CDR1 and CDR2 (germline): MNHEY, SVGAGI. This CDR3 is built from 12 residues. CDR3 sequence reads: CATGDTTDTQYF. The DNA of the CDR3 is TGTGCCACCGGGGATACCACAGATACGCAGTATTTT.

The chain is built from TRBV28 and TRBJ2-1; D not certain. Germline V gives CDR1 MDHEN, CDR2 SYDVKM. V lost 1 base and J lost 7, with 11 bases in between. The CDR3 has 14 amino acids. The CDR3 DNA sequence: TGTGCCAGCAGTTTATTCGTGGGAAAAAATGAGCAGTTCTTC. Its translation: CASSLFVGKNEQFF.

The chain uses TRBV6-1 and TRBJ2-3; the D gene is possibly TRBD1 (6 bases). The CDR3 consists of 14 residues. Germline lookup yields CDR1 MNHNS and CDR2 SASEGT. V lost 6 bases to trimming and J lost 3 bases, with 13 bases between them. The DNA for the CDR3 is TGTGCCAGCAGACGGGACACCAAAACAGATACGCAGTATTTT. This sequence encodes CASRRDTKTDTQYF.

The chain is built from TRBV28 and TRBJ2-7; TRBD2 is a possible D gene (5 bases). This CDR3 region has 14 residues. V lost 6 bases, J lost 6 bases, and 18 bases lay in between. In germline, CDR1 is MDHEN, CDR2 SYDVKM. CDR3 sequence (DNA): TGTGCCAGCAGGCCCTCAAGGGTAGAGGGCGAGCAGTACTTC. It specifies CASRPSRVEGEQYF.

The chain recombines TRBV6-6 with TRBJ1-2; 10 bases fit TRBD1. Germline V gene data show CDR1 as MNHNY and CDR2 as SVGAGI (reference sequence). After removal of 5 bases from V and 4 bases from J, the junction contained 7 bases not matched to a gene. The CDR3 length is 15 residues. CDR3 DNA: TGTGCCAGCAGTCTCAGGGACAGGGGAGTCTATGGCTACACCTTC. Its protein product is CASSLRDRGVYGYTF.

This clone was picked up one time. The chain couples TRBV4-2 to TRBJ2-7; the D is unclear. Trimming took 1 base from V and 1 from J, leaving 8 bases between them. The CDR3 has 14 amino acids. Per germline, CDR1 LGHNA and CDR2 YNFKEQ. The CDR3 loop is CASSQGVGSYEQYF. As DNA, the CDR3 is TGTGCCAGCAGCCAAGGGGTGGGGTCCTACGAGCAGTACTTC.

DNA for the CDR3: TGTGCCAGCAGCGGGGACCCGGGACAGGGATACAATGAGCAGTTCTTC. This gives the protein CASSGDPGQGYNEQFF. The rearrangement uses TRBV5-4 and TRBJ2-1; 9 nucleotides line up with TRBD1. Germline CDR1 is SGHNT and CDR2 is YYREEE (reference sequence). The V gene end was trimmed by 4 bases and the J gene end by 4 bases; junction bases not matched to a gene: 9. The CDR3 extends over 16 amino acids.

V and J are TRBV6-6 and TRBJ2-7; D gene ambiguous. With 0 bases removed from V and 2 bases from J, the gap between germline ends came to 5 bases. There are 13 residues in the CDR3. CDR1 is MNHNY, CDR2 SVGAGI, per germline (reference sequence). The CDR3 sequence: CASSYSMTYEQYF. CDR3 nucleotides: TGTGCCAGCAGTTACTCGATGACCTACGAGCAGTACTTC.

This clone occurred once. The chain couples TRBV7-2 to TRBJ2-5, with 7 bases that match TRBD2. The V gene's germline CDR1 is SGHTA and CDR2 FQGNSA. The CDR3 loop spans 13 amino acids. J lost 5 bases, V lost 3 bases, and 3 bases had no gene match. CDR3 loop: CASSFGTMETQYF. In nucleotides, the CDR3 is TGTGCCAGCAGCTTCGGGACTATGGAGACCCAGTACTTC.

The CDR3 sequence: CATKRGGASDTQYF. The CDR3, as DNA: TGTGCCACCAAAAGGGGGGGGGCGAGTGATACGCAGTATTTT. The chain has TRBV5-4 and TRBJ2-3, with D possibly matching TRBD2 (7 bases). The CDR3 extends over 14 amino acids. The germline V gene has CDR1 SGHNT and CDR2 YYREEE (reference sequence). Trimming stripped 9 bases from V and 6 bases from J, with 20 bases between. The entire variable domain, with the rest obtained from reference TRBV5-4 and TRBJ2-3, is as follows: ETGVTQSPTHLIKTRGQQVTLRCSSQSGHNTVSWYQQALGQGPQFIFQYYREEENGRGNFPPRFSGLQFPNYSSELNVNALELDDSALYLCATKRGGASDTQYFGPGTRLTVL.

The rearrangement uses TRBV29-1 and TRBJ2-1; perhaps TRBD1 as D (5 bases). CDR1 is SQVTM, CDR2 ANQGSEA, per germline. This CDR3 is built from 11 residues. Between the trimmed V and J ends, which lost 0 bases and 15 bases, there was a span of 12 bases. Written as DNA, the CDR3 is TGCAGCGTTGAAGATCAGTACCAGGGGTTCTTC. Its translation: CSVEDQYQGFF.